These 24 T cell receptor beta chains came from one sample sequenced in a study of cytomegalovirus exposure and HLA in healthy donors. PCR amplification relied on 60 Vbeta primers (plus 13 Jbeta primers). TCRdb's copy holds only in-frame clones and misses some; the assay was immunoSEQ multiplex PCR. The sample consists of under 200,000 clones, around 65% of them appearing once. Source material: PBMCs. These receptors were obtained from a woman aged 40 to 50 in good health and CMV-seropositive.

The genes are TRBV14 and TRBJ1-2; maybe TRBD1 (5 bases). The CDR3 runs 13 residues. CDR1 SGHDN and CDR2 FVKESK come from the germline V gene. Trimming left V 3 bases short and J 5 bases short, with 10 bases between. CDR3 amino acids: CASSQRQSYGYTF. The CDR3 coding sequence is TGTGCCAGCAGCCAGCGACAGTCATATGGCTACACCTTC.

The chain joins TRBV25-1 to TRBJ2-3; 8 bases map to TRBD1. Germline assignment: CDR1 MGHDK and CDR2 SYGVNS. CDR3 length: 16 amino acids. Trimming at V came to 7 bases and at J to 1 base, leaving 10 bases not matched to a gene. CDR3 region: CASTVTGGGGTDTQYF. CDR3 bases: TGTGCCAGCACCGTCACAGGGGGTGGTGGCACAGATACGCAGTATTTT.

This clone was seen just once. V is TRBV9 and J is TRBJ2-7; D is perhaps TRBD1 (5 bases). The V end was cut by 2 bases, the J end by 4 bases, with 19 bases between. Germline V lookup: CDR1 SGDLS, CDR2 YYNGEE. CDR3 size: 16 residues. The CDR3 loop reads CASSVSPGQDKYEQYF. CDR3 nucleotides: TGTGCCAGCAGCGTTTCCCCCGGACAAGACAAATACGAGCAGTACTTC. Together with reference TRBV9 and TRBJ2-7, the CDR3 gives the full variable domain: DSGVTQTPKHLITATGQRVTLRCSPRSGDLSVYWYQQSLDQGLQFLIQYYNGEERAKGNILERFSAQQFPDLHSELNLSSLELGDSALYFCASSVSPGQDKYEQYFGPGTRLTVT.

This clone was detected once. V usage is TRBV9 and J usage is TRBJ2-2, with D possibly matching TRBD2 (5 bases). V lost 3 bases and J 4 bases, leaving 10 bases between the germline ends. Germline CDR1 SGDLS, CDR2 YYNGEE. CDR3 length: 14 residues. CDR3 loop: CASSGRLSTGELFF. CDR3 coding DNA: TGTGCCAGCAGCGGGAGACTAAGCACCGGGGAGCTGTTTTTT.

In this sample, this clone turned up a few times. The chain carries TRBV4-2 and TRBJ1-4; D unclear. Trimming pared 0 bases from V and 4 bases from J, leaving 9 bases between. The CDR3 loop spans 15 amino acids. Germline CDR1 and CDR2: LGHNA and YNFKEQ. The DNA of the CDR3 is TGTGCCAGCAGCCAAGAGTGGCAGAATAATGAAAAACTGTTTTTT. Amino acid sequence: CASSQEWQNNEKLFF.

This clone was detected a few times. The V and J genes are TRBV7-8 and TRBJ2-3, with 9 bases aligning to TRBD2. The CDR3 length is 15 residues. V dropped 2 bases and J dropped 0; count of bases not matched to a gene: 0. In germline, CDR1 is SGHVS, CDR2 FQNEAQ. The CDR3 spells CASSLSGGSTDTQYF. The CDR3 DNA follows: TGTGCCAGCAGCTTAAGCGGGGGGAGCACAGATACGCAGTATTTT. Full variable domain (remainder filled in from reference TRBV7-8 and TRBJ2-3): GAGVSQSPRYKVAKRGQDVALRCDPISGHVSLFWYQQALGQGPEFLTYFQNEAQLDKSGLPSDRFFAERPEGSVSTLKIQRTQQEDSAVYLCASSLSGGSTDTQYFGPGTRLTVL.

V and J are TRBV15 and TRBJ2-7; D is ambiguous. Trimming stripped 0 bases from V and 2 bases from J, with 11 bases between. Germline V CDR1 and CDR2: LNHNV, YYDKDF (reference sequence). CDR3 size: 15 residues. The CDR3 protein is CATSRDRHPTYEQYF. In DNA form, the CDR3 reads TGTGCCACCAGCAGAGACAGACACCCCACCTACGAGCAGTACTTC.

A single count supports this clone. This chain links TRBV10-3 with TRBJ2-7, with D possibly TRBD1 on 5 matching bases. The CDR3 is 11 amino acids. Germline lookup yields CDR1 ENHRY and CDR2 SYGVKD. The V end lost 7 bases, the J end lost 5 bases, and 9 bases lay between the germline ends. CDR3 in DNA: TGTGCCATCACCACAGGTAACGAGCAGTACTTC. Its protein is CAITTGNEQYF.

The chain uses TRBV2 and TRBJ2-7, with TRBD2 matching 11 bases. Per germline, CDR1 SNHLY and CDR2 FYNNEI. Trimming cost V 3 bases and J 4 bases; bases outside gene matches: 2. This CDR3 spans 14 amino acids. In nucleotides, the CDR3 is TGTGCCAGCAGTGACGCTAGCGGGAGGTACGAGCAGTACTTC. Translated: CASSDASGRYEQYF.

The chain uses TRBV7-9 and TRBJ2-2; D perhaps matches TRBD1 (6 bases). This CDR3 has 16 amino acids. V lost 8 bases and J 2 bases, leaving 18 bases between the germline ends. The germline gives CDR1 SEHNR, CDR2 FQNEAQ (reference sequence). CDR3 sequence: CASGGQKRLNTGELFF. CDR3 coding DNA: TGTGCCAGCGGCGGACAGAAACGATTAAACACCGGGGAGCTGTTTTTT.

The gene calls are TRBV18 and TRBJ1-6; TRBD1 might be the D (5 bases). The CDR3 sequence is 13 residues long. Germline V gene data show CDR1 as KGHSH and CDR2 as LQKENI. The V end was cut by 5 bases, the J end by 6 bases, with 8 bases between. CDR3 protein: CASSGQGNSPLHF. The CDR3 DNA sequence: TGTGCCAGCTCAGGGCAGGGTAATTCACCCCTCCACTTT.

The table lists this clone with a few counts. The chain has TRBV6-1 and TRBJ1-1, with D maybe TRBD1 (6 bases). V was trimmed by 8 bases and J by 2 bases, leaving 18 bases between them. The CDR3 runs 15 residues. The germline V gene has CDR1 MNHNS and CDR2 SASEGT. For the CDR3, the DNA is TGTGCCAGCGGGCGTGAGACGGGACATAACACTGAAGCTTTCTTT. This sequence encodes CASGRETGHNTEAFF.

The rearrangement links TRBV6-5 to TRBJ1-4, with 9 nucleotides matching TRBD1. Germline values: CDR1 MNHEY, CDR2 SVGAGI. V gave up 6 bases and J gave up 6 bases; unmatched junction bases: 2. The CDR3 totals 13 residues. The CDR3 loop is CASSWDRDEKLFF. The CDR3 coding sequence is TGTGCCAGCAGCTGGGACAGGGATGAAAAACTGTTTTTT.

The chain recombines TRBV6-5 with TRBJ2-1; D may be TRBD2 (5 bases). V lost 0 bases to trimming and J lost 9 bases, with 6 bases between them. Germline CDR1 is MNHEY and CDR2 is SVGAGI. CDR3 size: 12 residues. The DNA of the CDR3 is TGTGCCAGCAGTTACTCGGGAGTTGAGCAGTTCTTC. It specifies CASSYSGVEQFF.

The CDR3 reads CASLSSGGLGEYGYTF. The CDR3 DNA reads as TGTGCCAGTCTAAGTTCAGGAGGGCTAGGTGAATATGGCTACACCTTC. The chain has TRBV28 and TRBJ1-2; unclear D gene. Germline CDR1 is MDHEN and CDR2 is SYDVKM. The length of the CDR3 is 16 residues. The V gene lost 9 bases and the J gene lost 5 bases, with 25 bases spanning the gap.

This clone came up a few times. The rearrangement joins TRBV28 to TRBJ2-3, with 8 positions matching TRBD2. The CDR3 length is 14 residues. V dropped 6 bases and J dropped 1; count of bases not matched to a gene: 3. Per germline, CDR1 MDHEN and CDR2 SYDVKM. In nucleotides, the CDR3 is TGTGCCAGCAGCATCGGGGGGGGCACAGATACGCAGTATTTT. This gives the protein CASSIGGGTDTQYF.

This clone has more than one count but fewer than ten. This chain joins TRBV7-2 and TRBJ1-2; unclear D gene. The CDR3 runs to 15 residues. Germline loops: CDR1 SGHTA, CDR2 FQGNSA. Trimming took 1 base from V and 4 from J, leaving 13 bases between them. The CDR3 is CASSLDPGVTYGYTF. As DNA, the CDR3 is TGTGCCAGCAGCTTAGATCCAGGCGTGACCTATGGCTACACCTTC.

This rearrangement joins TRBV25-1 to TRBJ1-1; the D gene is possibly TRBD1 (5 bases). Germline CDR1 MGHDK, CDR2 SYGVNS. This CDR3 has 13 amino acids. V lost 6 bases, J lost 7 bases, and 15 bases lay in between. Here the CDR3 reads CASRNTGGVEAFF. CDR3 DNA: TGTGCCAGCAGAAATACCGGAGGGGTTGAAGCTTTCTTT. The full variable domain, in which reference TRBV25-1 and TRBJ1-1 provide the parts outside the CDR3, is EADIYQTPRYLVIGTGKKITLECSQTMGHDKMYWYQQDPGMELHLIHYSYGVNSTEKGDLSSESTVSRIRTEHFPLTLESARPSHTSQYLCASRNTGGVEAFFGQGTRLTVV.

Notes on this clone: This same CDR3 is encoded by further DNA sequences in the sample. The V gene is TRBV7-2, the J gene TRBJ1-1; weak D call: TRBD1 (5 bases). Germline V lookup: CDR1 SGHTA, CDR2 FQGNSA. The V end lost 5 bases, the J end lost 1 base, and 8 bases lay between the germline ends. The CDR3 covers 13 residues. This CDR3 reads CASSRGQNTEAFF. The CDR3 DNA sequence: TGTGCCAGCAGCCGAGGACAGAACACTGAAGCTTTCTTT.

The gene calls are TRBV18 and TRBJ2-2; D possibly corresponds to TRBD2 (5 bases). This CDR3 is built from 16 residues. Trimming left V 3 bases short and J 3 bases short, with 14 bases between. Germline V lookup: CDR1 KGHSH, CDR2 LQKENI. CDR3 sequence: CASSPSVTGDTGELFF. The CDR3 DNA reads TGTGCCAGCTCACCGTCGGTAACCGGGGACACCGGGGAGCTGTTTTTT.

The V gene is TRBV18, the J gene TRBJ1-4, with 9 bases fitting TRBD1. The J segment lost 8 bases and the V segment lost 5 bases, leaving 3 bases of the junction unmatched. Germline V lookup: CDR1 KGHSH, CDR2 LQKENI. CDR3 length equals 13 residues. Here the CDR3 reads CASSSDRGEKLFF. CDR3 sequence (DNA): TGTGCCAGCTCATCGGACAGGGGAGAAAAACTGTTTTTT. Using reference TRBV18 and TRBJ1-4 for the parts outside the CDR3, the full variable domain is NAGVMQNPRHLVRRRGQEARLRCSPMKGHSHVYWYRQLPEEGLKFMVYLQKENIIDESGMPKERFSAEFPKEGPSILRIQQVVRGDSAAYFCASSSDRGEKLFFGSGTQLSVL.

The rearrangement joins TRBV19 to TRBJ2-7; the D gene is possibly TRBD1 (5 bases). Trimming cost V 5 bases and J 0 bases, with 11 bases left between them. This CDR3 comprises 14 residues. The V gene's germline CDR1 is LNHDA and CDR2 SQIVND (reference sequence). The CDR3 nucleotides read TGTGCCAGTAGTCGGGCGACAGTCTCCTACGAGCAGTACTTC. It specifies CASSRATVSYEQYF.

V and J are TRBV19 and TRBJ1-1; D not resolved. Germline loops: CDR1 LNHDA, CDR2 SQIVND (reference sequence). Trimming removed 0 bases from V and 2 bases from J, with 10 bases in between. The CDR3 runs 15 residues. Here the CDR3 DNA reads TGTGCCAGTAGTATAGATCCAGGACTAAACACTGAAGCTTTCTTT. This translates into CASSIDPGLNTEAFF.

The CDR3 nucleotides read TGTGCCAGCAGTTTACTAGCGGGGGGCACAGATACGCAGTATTTT. This encodes CASSLLAGGTDTQYF. V and J are TRBV6-6 and TRBJ2-3; TRBD2 matches at 11 bases. The trim removed 4 bases at V and 1 base at J, leaving 1 base unmatched. The CDR3 has 15 residues. Germline CDR1 and CDR2: MNHNY and SVGAGI (reference sequence).